What follows are 5 T cell receptor beta chains derived from one specimen sequenced in a study of cytomegalovirus exposure and HLA in healthy donors. Primers included in the PCR were 60 Vbeta and 13 Jbeta primers. TCRdb keeps only in-frame clones here, not all; method: immunoSEQ multiplex PCR. The profile covers some 99,000 clones, with under 75% appearing a single time and roughly 1.2% taken by the ten largest. Sequenced input: PBMCs. The receptors come from a female donor in good health and CMV-seronegative.

This clone was seen only a few times. The chain is built from TRBV5-8 and TRBJ1-1, with D possibly matching TRBD1 (6 bases). Trimming took 3 bases from V and 5 from J, leaving 17 bases between them. The CDR3 extends over 15 amino acids. CDR1 is SGHTS and CDR2 is YDEGEE in the germline V gene. CDR3 in DNA: TGTGCCAGCAGCTACACAGGGCGAGGTGGAACTGAAGCTTTCTTT. Protein: CASSYTGRGGTEAFF.

The rearrangement uses TRBV5-1 and TRBJ2-1; the D gene is possibly TRBD2 (6 bases). V was shortened by 4 bases and J by 7 bases, with 12 bases between the two germline ends. The CDR3 is 13 amino acids. CDR1 and CDR2 from the germline V gene are SGHRS and YFSETQ. The CDR3 loop is CASSQGGINEQFF. The CDR3 DNA is TGCGCCAGCAGCCAGGGAGGCATTAATGAGCAGTTCTTC.

The chain couples TRBV7-2 to TRBJ2-5; 9 bases line up with TRBD1. This CDR3 comprises 16 residues. Looked up from germline, CDR1 is SGHTA and CDR2 is FQGNSA. V shed 3 bases, J shed 5 bases, and the junction held 10 bases outside the gene matches. The CDR3 loop reads CASSFQGTGFQETQYF. The CDR3 nucleotides read TGTGCCAGCAGCTTCCAAGGGACAGGGTTTCAGGAGACCCAGTACTTC.

The V call is TRBV7-8, the J call TRBJ2-2; D is possibly TRBD1 (5 bases). Germline CDR1 SGHVS, CDR2 FQNEAQ. V was pared by 5 bases and J by 0 bases, with 7 bases between. This CDR3 comprises 14 residues. CDR3 sequence: CASSPGPNTGELFF. DNA for the CDR3: TGTGCCAGCAGCCCAGGGCCGAACACCGGGGAGCTGTTTTTT. Combining the CDR3 with reference TRBV7-8 and TRBJ2-2 gives the whole variable domain GAGVSQSPRYKVAKRGQDVALRCDPISGHVSLFWYQQALGQGPEFLTYFQNEAQLDKSGLPSDRFFAERPEGSVSTLKIQRTQQEDSAVYLCASSPGPNTGELFFGEGSRLTVL.

The chain combines TRBV23-1 with TRBJ1-2, with TRBD1 identical over 9 bases. TRBV23-1 is given ORF status, its function remaining uncertain. With V trimmed by 6 bases and J by 5 bases, 4 bases remained unmatched. This CDR3 spans 13 amino acids. CDR3 region: CASRHGQGYGYTF. The DNA for the CDR3 is TGCGCCAGCAGACACGGACAGGGGTATGGCTACACCTTC.